The 21 T cell receptor beta chains below all came from one sample that was sequenced in a study of T cells in Graves' hyperthyroidism and ophthalmopathy. Amplified regions were TCR beta CDR3 sequences from RNA transcripts. An initial round of RT-PCR targeting the TCR CDR3 relied on the HTBI primer set. TCRdb itself ran the multiplex PCR reads through MiXCR, one entry per CDR3 protein. The sample records a few hundred thousand distinct CDR3 sequences, under 15% being singletons. Sequenced sample: blood. These receptors were taken from a woman in her thirties with Graves' hyperthyroidism.

There are many counts of this clonotype. Here the CDR3 reads CSARGRDRGGYEQYF. CDR3 in DNA: TGCAGTGCTAGAGGAAGGGACAGGGGCGGGTACGAGCAGTACTTC. V is TRBV20-1 and J is TRBJ2-7, with 10 bases matching TRBD1. This CDR3 contains 15 residues. V dropped 1 base and J dropped 4; count of bases not matched to a gene: 7. Germline V gives CDR1 DFQATT, CDR2 SNEGSKA (reference sequence).

Many counts were recorded for this clonotype. This chain joins TRBV9 and TRBJ2-7; TRBD2 matches at 13 bases. This CDR3 is built from 14 residues. V was clipped by 3 bases and J by 9 bases; unmatched bases: 6. Germline V gene sequence: CDR1 SGDLS, CDR2 YYNGEE. The chain's CDR3 is CASSGTSGSSMQYF. The CDR3 nucleotides read TGTGCCAGCAGCGGGACTAGCGGGAGTTCGATGCAGTACTTC. Variable domain in full (rest from reference TRBV9 and TRBJ2-7): DSGVTQTPKHLITATGQRVTLRCSPRSGDLSVYWYQQSLDQGLQFLIQYYNGEERAKGNILERFSAQQFPDLHSELNLSSLELGDSALYFCASSGTSGSSMQYFGPGTRLTVT.

This clonotype appeared many times. The J gene is TRBJ2-1, the V gene TRBV6-2 or TRBV6-3; D unresolved. Trimming removed 6 bases at V and 3 bases at J, with 6 bases between. This CDR3 contains 12 residues. Germline CDR1 reads MNHEY; CDR2 reads SVGEGT. In DNA, the CDR3 is TGTGCCAGCAGGGGGAACTACAATGAGCAGTTCTTC. Amino acid sequence: CASRGNYNEQFF.

This clonotype has a single count. The chain recombines TRBV3-1 with TRBJ1-5, with D tentatively TRBD1 (6 bases). CDR3 length: 15 amino acids. CDR1 and CDR2 (germline): LGHDT, YNNKEL (reference sequence). V was shortened by 3 bases and J by 1 base, with 10 bases between the two germline ends. The CDR3 coding sequence is TGTGCCAGCAGCCATGGGGGGGCGAGCAATCAGCCCCAGCATTTT. Amino acids: CASSHGGASNQPQHF.

This clonotype has more than one count but fewer than ten. This chain uses TRBV12-3 or TRBV12-4 with TRBJ2-6, with 8 bases fitting TRBD1. The CDR3 consists of 15 residues. The V and J ends lost 7 bases and 2 bases, in that order; junction bases with no gene match: 4. CDR3 sequence reads: CASTLTGAGANVLTF. In DNA, the CDR3 is TGTGCCAGCACCTTGACAGGGGCTGGGGCCAACGTCCTGACTTTC.

In its sample, this clonotype was seen a few times. The rearrangement links TRBV28 to TRBJ1-4; TRBD1 agrees at 7 bases. V lost 7 bases, J lost 10 bases, and 18 bases stayed unmatched. Germline V gives CDR1 MDHEN, CDR2 SYDVKM. CDR3 size: 16 residues. The CDR3: CASNQSGTARFGKLFF. DNA for the CDR3: TGTGCCAGCAATCAATCCGGGACAGCCCGTTTTGGAAAACTGTTTTTT.

Many counts were recorded for this clonotype. The rearrangement uses TRBV28 and TRBJ1-1; D perhaps matches TRBD1 (5 bases). The CDR3 is made up of 12 amino acids. V was shortened by 8 bases and J by 4 bases, with 11 bases between the two germline ends. Germline CDR1 reads MDHEN; CDR2 reads SYDVKM. DNA of the CDR3: TGTGCCAGCGGGGGGGTTTCCACTGAAGCTTTCTTT. Amino acids: CASGGVSTEAFF.

This clonotype was recorded a few times. This chain joins TRBV3-1 and TRBJ1-3; D perhaps matches TRBD1 (5 bases). The germline CDR1 and CDR2 sequences are LGHDT and YNNKEL (reference sequence). The CDR3 loop spans 13 amino acids. The germline V and J ends were trimmed by 4 bases and 3 bases, with 7 bases remaining between them. This CDR3 reads CASSRGFGNTIYF. The DNA for the CDR3 is TGTGCCAGCAGCCGGGGGTTTGGAAACACCATATATTTT.

This clonotype has at least ten counts. The rearrangement links TRBV2 to TRBJ1-4; maybe TRBD1 (6 bases). The CDR3 contains 13 residues. Germline V CDR1 and CDR2: SNHLY, FYNNEI. V lost 3 bases and J 7 bases, leaving 9 bases between the germline ends. The CDR3 DNA follows: TGTGCCAGCAGTGAGGGGGCGGCTGAAAAACTGTTTTTT. It encodes CASSEGAAEKLFF.

The chain joins TRBV7-9 to TRBJ1-2; 7 bases map to TRBD1. The length of the CDR3 is 14 residues. The V gene end was trimmed by 3 bases and the J gene end by 4 bases; junction bases not matched to a gene: 5. Per germline, CDR1 SEHNR and CDR2 FQNEAQ (reference sequence). The CDR3 nucleotides are TGTGCCAGCAGCTTCTCCGGACAGGTCTATGGCTACACCTTC. This encodes CASSFSGQVYGYTF.

This clonotype was seen many times. The chain employs TRBV7-2 and TRBJ2-7, with D perhaps TRBD2 (5 bases). CDR1 is SGHTA, CDR2 FQGNSA, per germline. Trimming took 3 bases from V and 2 from J, leaving 8 bases between them. The length of the CDR3 is 13 residues. CDR3 nucleotides: TGTGCCAGCAGCTTCGCACTAGCCTACGAGCAGTACTTC. This sequence encodes CASSFALAYEQYF.

In its sample, this clonotype was seen many times. The chain joins TRBV7-3 to TRBJ2-3; 8 bases are a match to TRBD2. CDR3 size: 13 residues. J gave up 6 bases and V 1 base, and 0 bases lay outside the gene matches. Germline loops: CDR1 SGHTA, CDR2 FQGTGA. CDR3 amino acids: CASSLRTSDTQYF. CDR3 in DNA: TGTGCCAGCAGCTTAAGGACTAGCGATACGCAGTATTTT.

There are many counts of this clonotype. The rearrangement uses TRBV11-2 and TRBJ1-4; 9 bases agree with TRBD1. The CDR3 runs 16 residues. J lost 7 bases, V lost 3 bases, and 9 bases had no gene match. CDR1 and CDR2 (germline): SGHAT, FQNNGV. The CDR3 sequence is CASSFGVGQGREKLFF. CDR3 bases: TGTGCCAGCAGCTTCGGGGTGGGACAGGGTCGTGAAAAACTGTTTTTT.

The rearrangement links TRBV5-6 to TRBJ2-3; weak D call: TRBD2 (7 bases). V dropped 3 bases and J dropped 1 base, with 12 bases sitting between them. Per the germline V gene, CDR1 is SGHDT and CDR2 is YYEEEE. The CDR3 contains 15 residues. Written as DNA, the CDR3 is TGTGCCAGCAGCTGGGGGGGGGGCGGCACAGATACGCAGTATTTT. Translation: CASSWGGGGTDTQYF. Looking up the rest from reference TRBV5-6 and TRBJ2-3 gives the full variable domain: DAGVTQSPTHLIKTRGQQVTLRCSPKSGHDTVSWYQQALGQGPQFIFQYYEEEERQRGNFPDRFSGHQFPNYSSELNVNALLLGDSALYLCASSWGGGGTDTQYFGPGTRLTVL.

The V and J genes are TRBV28 and TRBJ2-3; 13 nucleotides match TRBD2. This CDR3 is 17 amino acids long. Germline CDR1 MDHEN, CDR2 SYDVKM. V lost 4 bases, J lost 2 bases, and 6 bases stayed unmatched. CDR3 region: CASSSTGLAGDTDTQYF. The DNA for the CDR3 is TGTGCCAGCAGTTCGACCGGACTAGCGGGGGACACAGATACGCAGTATTTT.

There are many counts of this clonotype. This rearrangement joins TRBV11-2 to TRBJ1-6; D possibly corresponds to TRBD1 (6 bases). V lost 0 bases, J lost 7 bases, and 16 bases lay in between. Germline lookup yields CDR1 SGHAT and CDR2 FQNNGV. The CDR3 has 17 amino acids. CDR3 amino acids: CASSLDLGGLGNSPLHF. CDR3 sequence (DNA): TGTGCCAGCAGCTTAGATCTGGGGGGCCTAGGCAATTCACCCCTCCACTTT.

This chain links TRBV7-2 with TRBJ1-4; D call uncertain. The CDR3 is 14 amino acids. Trimming pared 1 base from V and 5 bases from J, leaving 8 bases between. Germline CDR1 SGHTA, CDR2 FQGNSA. The CDR3 loop is CASSLVGWNEKLFF. The CDR3 DNA reads as TGTGCCAGCAGCTTAGTGGGCTGGAATGAAAAACTGTTTTTT.

The table lists this clonotype with a few counts. The chain has TRBV20-1 and TRBJ1-1, with TRBD1 as a possible D gene (5 bases). The germline V gene encodes CDR1 DFQATT and CDR2 SNEGSKA (reference sequence). The V end lost 6 bases, the J end lost 0 bases, and 11 bases lay between the germline ends. The CDR3 has 13 residues. The CDR3 DNA follows: TGCAGTGCGCCGGGGGGGGTGAACACTGAAGCTTTCTTT. Translation gives CSAPGGVNTEAFF.

This clonotype was detected ten times or more. This chain links TRBV11-2 with TRBJ2-3, with TRBD1 matching 9 bases. V was clipped by 5 bases and J by 1 base; unmatched bases: 1. The CDR3 spans 14 residues. Germline CDR1 is SGHAT and CDR2 is FQNNGV. In DNA, the CDR3 is TGTGCCAGCAGCCGGACAGGGGGCACAGATACGCAGTATTTT. Translated, it gives CASSRTGGTDTQYF.

Many counts were recorded for this clonotype. The gene calls are TRBV7-8 and TRBJ2-1; no firm D call. Germline CDR1 is SGHVS and CDR2 is FQNEAQ. V lost 4 bases, J lost 3 bases, and 10 bases lay in between. The CDR3 covers 14 residues. The CDR3 protein is CASSSDSVYNEQFF. In DNA form, the CDR3 reads TGTGCCAGCAGCTCAGATTCGGTCTACAATGAGCAGTTCTTC.

This clonotype was recorded many times. This rearrangement joins TRBV27 to TRBJ2-7, with 8 bases fitting TRBD1. Per germline, CDR1 MNHEY and CDR2 SMNVEV (reference sequence). V lost 3 bases to trimming and J lost 0 bases; unmatched junction nucleotides: 1. The CDR3 is 14 amino acids. The CDR3 is CASSFTGGSYEQYF. Here the CDR3 DNA reads TGTGCCAGCAGTTTCACAGGGGGCTCCTACGAGCAGTACTTC.